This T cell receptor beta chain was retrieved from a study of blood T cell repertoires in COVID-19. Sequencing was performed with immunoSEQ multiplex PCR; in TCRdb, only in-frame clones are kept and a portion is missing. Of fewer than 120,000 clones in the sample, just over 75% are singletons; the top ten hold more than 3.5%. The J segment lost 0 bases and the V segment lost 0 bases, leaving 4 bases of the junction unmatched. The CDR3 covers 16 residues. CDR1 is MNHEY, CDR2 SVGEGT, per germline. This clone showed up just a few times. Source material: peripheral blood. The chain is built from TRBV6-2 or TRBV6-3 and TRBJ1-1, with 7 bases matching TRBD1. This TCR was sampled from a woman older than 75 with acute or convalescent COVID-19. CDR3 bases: TGTGCCAGCAGTTACTCTTCAGGGGGTTTGAACACTGAAGCTTTCTTT. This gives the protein CASSYSSGGLNTEAFF.